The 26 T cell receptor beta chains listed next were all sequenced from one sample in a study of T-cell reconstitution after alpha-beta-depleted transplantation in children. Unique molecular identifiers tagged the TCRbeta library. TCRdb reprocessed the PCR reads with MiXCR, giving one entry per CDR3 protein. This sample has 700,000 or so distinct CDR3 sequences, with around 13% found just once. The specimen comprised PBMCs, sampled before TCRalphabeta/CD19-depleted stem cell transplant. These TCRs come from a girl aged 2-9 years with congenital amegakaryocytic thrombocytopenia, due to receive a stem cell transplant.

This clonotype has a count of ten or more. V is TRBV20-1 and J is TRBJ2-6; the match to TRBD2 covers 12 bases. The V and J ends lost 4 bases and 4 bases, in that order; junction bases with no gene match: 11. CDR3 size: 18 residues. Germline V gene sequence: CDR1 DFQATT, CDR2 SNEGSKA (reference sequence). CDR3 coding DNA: TGCAGTGCTATAGGACTAGCGGGAAGACGTGACGGGGCCAACGTCCTGACTTTC. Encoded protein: CSAIGLAGRRDGANVLTF.

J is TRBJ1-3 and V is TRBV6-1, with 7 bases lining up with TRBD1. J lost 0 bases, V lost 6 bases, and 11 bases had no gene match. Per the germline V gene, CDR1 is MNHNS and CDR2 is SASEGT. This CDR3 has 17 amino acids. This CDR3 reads CASSRTDRARSGNTIYF. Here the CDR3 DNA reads TGTGCCAGCAGCCGAACCGACAGGGCCCGCTCTGGAAACACCATATATTTT.

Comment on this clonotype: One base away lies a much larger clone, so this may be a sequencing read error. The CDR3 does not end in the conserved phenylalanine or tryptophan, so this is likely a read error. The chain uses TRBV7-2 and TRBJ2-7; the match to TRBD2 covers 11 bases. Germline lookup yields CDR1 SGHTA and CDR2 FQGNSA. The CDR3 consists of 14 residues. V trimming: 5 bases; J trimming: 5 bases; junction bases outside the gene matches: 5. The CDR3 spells CASSATSGSDEQYL. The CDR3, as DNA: TGTGCCAGCAGCGCCACTAGCGGGAGTGACGAGCAGTACCTC.

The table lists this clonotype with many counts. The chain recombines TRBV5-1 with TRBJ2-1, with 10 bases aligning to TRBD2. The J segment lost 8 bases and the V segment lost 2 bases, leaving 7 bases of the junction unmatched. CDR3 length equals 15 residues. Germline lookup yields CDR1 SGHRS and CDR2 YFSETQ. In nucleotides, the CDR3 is TGCGCCAGCAGCTTCGGGACTAGCGTATTCGATGAGCAGTTCTTC. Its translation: CASSFGTSVFDEQFF.

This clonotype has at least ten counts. The CDR3: CASSAGWSQPQHF. CDR3 nucleotides: TGTGCCAGCAGTGCAGGTTGGTCTCAGCCCCAGCATTTT. V usage is TRBV12-3 or TRBV12-4 and J usage is TRBJ1-5; D remains ambiguous. Deletions cut 5 bases from V and 6 bases from J, with 11 bases between. The CDR3 consists of 13 residues.

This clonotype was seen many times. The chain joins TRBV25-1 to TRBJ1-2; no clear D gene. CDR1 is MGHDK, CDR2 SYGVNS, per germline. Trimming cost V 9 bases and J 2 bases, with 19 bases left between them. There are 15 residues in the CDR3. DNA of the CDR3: TGTGCCAGTAGAAAATCGGACTCGCTCAACTATGGCTACACCTTC. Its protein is CASRKSDSLNYGYTF.

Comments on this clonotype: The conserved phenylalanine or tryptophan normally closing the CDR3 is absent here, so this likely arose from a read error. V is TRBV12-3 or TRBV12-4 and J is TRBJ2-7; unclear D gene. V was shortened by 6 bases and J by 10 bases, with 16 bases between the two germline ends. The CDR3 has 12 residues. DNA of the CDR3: TGTGCCAGCAGCTTACCCCTTGGGCCCCAGTACATC. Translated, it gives CASSLPLGPQYI.

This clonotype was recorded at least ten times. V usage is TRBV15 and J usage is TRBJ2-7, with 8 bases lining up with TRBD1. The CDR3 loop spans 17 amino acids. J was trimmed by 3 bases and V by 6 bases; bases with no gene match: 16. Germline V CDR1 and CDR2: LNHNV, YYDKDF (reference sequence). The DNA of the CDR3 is TGTGCCACCAGTACTCTCCCCAGGGGGCGCAACGTCTACGAGCAGTACTTC. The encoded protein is CATSTLPRGRNVYEQYF.

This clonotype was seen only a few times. CDR3 in amino acids: CASSHRSSGADTQYF. CDR3 bases: TGTGCCAGCAGCCACCGTTCTAGCGGAGCAGATACGCAGTATTTT. This chain connects TRBV7-6 to TRBJ2-3; 7 bases are a match to TRBD2. V lost 5 bases and J lost 4; bases outside the gene matches: 9. This CDR3 comprises 15 residues. The germline CDR1 and CDR2 sequences are SGHVS and FNYEAQ.

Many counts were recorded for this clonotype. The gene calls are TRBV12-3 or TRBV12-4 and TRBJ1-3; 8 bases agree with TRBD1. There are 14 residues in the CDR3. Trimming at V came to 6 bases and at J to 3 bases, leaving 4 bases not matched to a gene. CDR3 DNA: TGTGCCAGCAGCGTCGACAGGGGTGGAAACACCATATATTTT. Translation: CASSVDRGGNTIYF.

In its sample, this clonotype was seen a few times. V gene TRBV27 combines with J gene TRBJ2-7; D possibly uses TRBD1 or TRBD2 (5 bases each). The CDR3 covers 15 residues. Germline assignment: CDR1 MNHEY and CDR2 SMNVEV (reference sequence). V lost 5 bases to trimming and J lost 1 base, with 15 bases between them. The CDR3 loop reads CASSPSGARSYEQYF. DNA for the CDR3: TGTGCCAGCAGTCCCTCCGGGGCCCGTTCCTACGAGCAGTACTTC.

This CDR3 is CASSLTRAGGLLAGVLSSYNEQFF. The CDR3 bases are TGTGCCAGCAGCTTAACCCGGGCGGGGGGCCTGCTAGCGGGAGTTCTTAGCTCCTACAATGAGCAGTTCTTC. J is TRBJ2-1 and V is TRBV7-3, with 10 bases matching TRBD2. V trimming: 0 bases; J trimming: 0 bases; junction bases outside the gene matches: 23. The CDR3 consists of 24 residues. The germline gives CDR1 SGHTA, CDR2 FQGTGA.

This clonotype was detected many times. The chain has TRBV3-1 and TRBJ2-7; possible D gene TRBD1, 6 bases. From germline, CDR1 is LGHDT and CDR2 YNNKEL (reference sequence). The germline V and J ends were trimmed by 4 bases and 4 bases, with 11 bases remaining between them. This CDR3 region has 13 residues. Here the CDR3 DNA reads TGTGCCAGCAGCCTTCGGACAGATTACGAGCAGTACTTC. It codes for CASSLRTDYEQYF.

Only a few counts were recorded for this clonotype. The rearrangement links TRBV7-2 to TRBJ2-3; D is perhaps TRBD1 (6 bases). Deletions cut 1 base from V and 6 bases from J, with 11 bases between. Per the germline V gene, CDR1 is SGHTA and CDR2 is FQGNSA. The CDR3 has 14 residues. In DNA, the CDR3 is TGTGCCAGCAGCTTAGGGAGGCAGGGGGATACGCAGTATTTT. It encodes CASSLGRQGDTQYF.

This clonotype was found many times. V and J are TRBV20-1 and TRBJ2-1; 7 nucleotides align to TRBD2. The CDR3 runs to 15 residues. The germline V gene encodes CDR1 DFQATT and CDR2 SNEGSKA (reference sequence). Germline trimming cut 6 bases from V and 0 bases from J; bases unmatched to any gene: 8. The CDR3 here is CSARGGRRSYNEQFF. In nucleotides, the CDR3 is TGCAGTGCCCGTGGCGGGAGACGCTCCTACAATGAGCAGTTCTTC.

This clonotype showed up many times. CDR3 nucleotides: TGCAGTGCTAGACTAGCCGGCTCCTACAATGAGCAGTTCTTC. Amino acid sequence: CSARLAGSYNEQFF. The chain employs TRBV20-1 and TRBJ2-1; a weak D match, TRBD2 (5 bases). Germline CDR1 DFQATT, CDR2 SNEGSKA (reference sequence). CDR3 size: 14 residues. Trimming cost V 2 bases and J 0 bases, with 8 bases left between them.

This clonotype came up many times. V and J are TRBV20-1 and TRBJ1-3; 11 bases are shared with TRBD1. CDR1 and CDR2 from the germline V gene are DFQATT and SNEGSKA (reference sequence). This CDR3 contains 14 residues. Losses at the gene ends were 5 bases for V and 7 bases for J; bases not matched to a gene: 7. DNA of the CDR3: TGCAGTGCTCTTACCCGGGACAGGGGGAACACCATATATTTT. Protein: CSALTRDRGNTIYF.

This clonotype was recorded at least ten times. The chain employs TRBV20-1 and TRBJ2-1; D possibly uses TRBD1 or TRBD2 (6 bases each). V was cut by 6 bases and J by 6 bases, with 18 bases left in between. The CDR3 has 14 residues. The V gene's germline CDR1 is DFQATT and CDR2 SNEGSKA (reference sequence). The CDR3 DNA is TGCAGTGCCTCGGAGGGGGGACAAAGCAATGAGCAGTTCTTC. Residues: CSASEGGQSNEQFF.

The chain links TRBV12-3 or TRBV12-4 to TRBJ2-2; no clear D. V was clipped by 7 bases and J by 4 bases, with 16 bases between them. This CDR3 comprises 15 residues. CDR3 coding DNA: TGTGCCAGCACCATCCAATATGGGCCCACCGGGGAGCTGTTTTTT. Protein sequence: CASTIQYGPTGELFF.

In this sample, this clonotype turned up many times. The CDR3 protein is CASTKRPGTTSSYEQYF. Written as DNA, the CDR3 is TGTGCCAGCACGAAACGGCCCGGAACTACTAGCTCCTACGAGCAGTACTTC. V gene TRBV7-8 combines with J gene TRBJ2-7, with D possibly being TRBD2 (5 bases). The germline CDR1 and CDR2 sequences are SGHVS and FQNEAQ. V was shortened by 7 bases and J by 0 bases, with 22 bases between the two germline ends. CDR3 length equals 17 residues.

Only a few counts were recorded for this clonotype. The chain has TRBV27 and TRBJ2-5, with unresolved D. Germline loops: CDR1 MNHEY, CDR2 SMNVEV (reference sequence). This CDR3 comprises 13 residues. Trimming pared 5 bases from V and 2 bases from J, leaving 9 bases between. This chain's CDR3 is CASSTYRQETQYF. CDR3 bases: TGTGCCAGCAGTACGTACCGACAAGAGACCCAGTACTTC.

Written as DNA, the CDR3 is TGTGCCAGCAGTCTACAGCCGCCTCCGGCTAATGAAAAACTGTTTTTT. It codes for CASSLQPPPANEKLFF. This sequence joins TRBV12-3 or TRBV12-4 and TRBJ1-4; D uncertain. V lost 5 bases and J 3 bases, leaving 16 bases between the germline ends. CDR3 length: 16 amino acids.

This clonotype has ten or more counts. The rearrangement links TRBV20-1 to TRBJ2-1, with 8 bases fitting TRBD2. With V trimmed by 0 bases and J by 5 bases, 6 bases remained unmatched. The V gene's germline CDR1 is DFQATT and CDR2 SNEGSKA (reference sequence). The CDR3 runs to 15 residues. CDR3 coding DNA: TGCAGTGCTAGAGATCTGGGACTAGGGCACAATGAGCAGTTCTTC. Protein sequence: CSARDLGLGHNEQFF.

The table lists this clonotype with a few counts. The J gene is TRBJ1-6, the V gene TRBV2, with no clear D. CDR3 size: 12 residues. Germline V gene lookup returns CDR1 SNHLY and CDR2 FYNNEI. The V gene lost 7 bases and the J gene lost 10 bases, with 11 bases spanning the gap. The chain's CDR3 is CASNLGGSPLHF. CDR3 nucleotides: TGTGCCAGCAACCTCGGAGGATCACCCCTCCACTTT.

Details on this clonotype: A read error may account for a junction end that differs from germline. The CDR3 sequence: CASSMDSEGISYNEQLF. The CDR3 nucleotides read TGTGCCAGTAGTATGGATTCTGAGGGGATTAGCTACAATGAGCAGCTCTTC. This chain uses TRBV19 with TRBJ2-1; either TRBD1 or TRBD2 may supply D (5 bases each). The CDR3 loop spans 17 amino acids. Germline lookup yields CDR1 LNHDA and CDR2 SQIVND (reference sequence).

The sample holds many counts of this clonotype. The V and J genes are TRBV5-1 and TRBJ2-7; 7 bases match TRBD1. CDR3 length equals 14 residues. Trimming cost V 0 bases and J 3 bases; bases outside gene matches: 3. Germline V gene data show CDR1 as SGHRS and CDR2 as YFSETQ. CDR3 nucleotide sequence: TGCGCCAGCAGCTTGGGGACAGGTTTCTACGAGCAGTACTTC. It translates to CASSLGTGFYEQYF.